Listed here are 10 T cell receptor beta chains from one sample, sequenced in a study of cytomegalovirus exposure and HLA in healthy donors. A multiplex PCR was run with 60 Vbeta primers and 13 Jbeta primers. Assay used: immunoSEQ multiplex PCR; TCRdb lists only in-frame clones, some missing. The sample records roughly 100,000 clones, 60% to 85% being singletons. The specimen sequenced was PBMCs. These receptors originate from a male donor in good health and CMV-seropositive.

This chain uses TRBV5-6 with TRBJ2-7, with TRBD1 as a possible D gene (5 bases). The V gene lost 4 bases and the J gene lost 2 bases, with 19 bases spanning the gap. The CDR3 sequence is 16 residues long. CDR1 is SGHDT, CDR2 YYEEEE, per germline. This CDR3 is CASSLKGLIGAYEQYF. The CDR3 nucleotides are TGTGCCAGCAGCCTCAAGGGGCTGATCGGTGCCTACGAGCAGTACTTC.

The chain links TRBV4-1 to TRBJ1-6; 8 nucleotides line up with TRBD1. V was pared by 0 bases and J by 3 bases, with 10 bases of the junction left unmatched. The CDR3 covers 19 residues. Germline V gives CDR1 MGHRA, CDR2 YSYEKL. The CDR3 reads CASSQDHPRQGFYNSPLHF. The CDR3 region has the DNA TGCGCCAGCAGCCAAGATCACCCTCGACAGGGGTTCTATAATTCACCCCTCCACTTT.

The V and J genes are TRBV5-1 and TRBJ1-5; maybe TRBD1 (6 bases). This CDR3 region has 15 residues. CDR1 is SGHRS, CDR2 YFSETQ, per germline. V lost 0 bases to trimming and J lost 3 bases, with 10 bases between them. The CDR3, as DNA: TGCGCCAGCAGCTTGGCCGACAGGCCCAATCAGCCCCAGCATTTT. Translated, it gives CASSLADRPNQPQHF.

The chain's CDR3 is CAISGDSQNTEAFF. Here the CDR3 DNA reads TGTGCCATCAGCGGGGACAGTCAGAACACTGAAGCTTTCTTT. The chain has TRBV10-3 and TRBJ1-1, with 7 bases identical to TRBD1. Germline CDR1 and CDR2: ENHRY and SYGVKD. The CDR3 runs 14 residues. J lost 1 base, V lost 6 bases, and 5 bases had no gene match.

This CDR3 reads CASSFSGRGTDTQYF. CDR3 nucleotides: TGTGCCAGCAGCTTTAGCGGGAGAGGCACAGATACGCAGTATTTT. This sequence joins TRBV7-6 and TRBJ2-3, with 9 bases aligning to TRBD2. This CDR3 has 15 amino acids. After removal of 3 bases from V and 1 base from J, the junction contained 2 bases not matched to a gene. Germline-derived CDR1 and CDR2 are SGHVS and FNYEAQ.

CDR3 nucleotide sequence: TGTGCTAGTGGTTTGTCCCCCATTCCAGTCAGGGCTAAGGACGTGGACGAGCAGTACTTC. Translation gives CASGLSPIPVRAKDVDEQYF. The chain joins TRBV12-5 to TRBJ2-5, with D possibly TRBD1 on 5 matching bases. Near its end, the DNA agrees better with TRBJ2-7, so the J call may be wrong. CDR3 length: 20 residues. Germline V lookup: CDR1 LGHNT, CDR2 FRNRAP.

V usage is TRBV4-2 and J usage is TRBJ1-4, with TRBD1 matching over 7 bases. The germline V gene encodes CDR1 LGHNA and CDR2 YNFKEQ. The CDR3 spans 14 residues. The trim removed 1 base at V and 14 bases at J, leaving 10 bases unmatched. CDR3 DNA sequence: TGTGCCAGCAGCCAAGGGGCCACAGGGGAGCATCTGTTTTTT. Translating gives CASSQGATGEHLFF.

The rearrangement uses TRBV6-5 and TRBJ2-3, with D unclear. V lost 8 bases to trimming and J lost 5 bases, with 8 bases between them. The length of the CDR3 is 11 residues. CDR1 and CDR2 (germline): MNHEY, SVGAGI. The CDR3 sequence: CASSRGDTQYF. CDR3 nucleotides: TGTGCCAGCTCCCGCGGAGATACGCAGTATTTT.

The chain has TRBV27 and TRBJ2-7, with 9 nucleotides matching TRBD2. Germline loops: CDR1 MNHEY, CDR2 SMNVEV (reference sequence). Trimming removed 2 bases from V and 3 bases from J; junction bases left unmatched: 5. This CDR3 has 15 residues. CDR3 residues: CASSLEIAGVYEQYF. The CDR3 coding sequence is TGTGCCAGCAGTTTAGAGATAGCGGGAGTCTACGAGCAGTACTTC.

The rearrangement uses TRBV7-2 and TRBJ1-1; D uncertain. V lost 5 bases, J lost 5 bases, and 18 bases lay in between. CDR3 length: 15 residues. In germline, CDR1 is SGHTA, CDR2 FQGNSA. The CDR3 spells CASSPLRWRSTEAFF. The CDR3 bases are TGTGCCAGCAGCCCCTTACGATGGAGGTCTACTGAAGCTTTCTTT.